Sequencing of this T cell receptor beta chain was carried out in a study of shared clonotypes between healthy human individuals. The assay was immunoSEQ multiplex PCR, and TCRdb's table has in-frame clones only and misses some. The sample lists fewer than 2.5 million clones, approximately 93% occurring once. CDR1 SGHRS and CDR2 YFSETQ come from the germline V gene. After removal of 7 bases from V and 4 bases from J, the junction contained 2 bases not matched to a gene. There are 13 residues in the CDR3. General study findings and limits: When naive CD4 clonotypes were compared across a handful of donors, approximately 5% were shared.

This clone appeared once. The antigen is undetermined. This chain joins TRBV5-1 and TRBJ2-3, with TRBD1 matching 11 bases. Sequenced sample: naive CD4+ T cells from PBMCs. Subset denoted: CD45RA+ positively selected. This sequence was found in a man aged 18 to 30 in good health. Some clones in this sample may be carry-over from other donors' samples. CDR3 loop: CASGTGGPDTQYF. Written as DNA, the CDR3 is TGCGCCAGCGGGACAGGGGGTCCAGATACGCAGTATTTT.